One and the same sample provided the 20 T cell receptor beta chains below, sequenced in a study of regulatory T cells in long-lasting Graves disease. Arm-PCR of CDR3 regions and iRepertoire HTBI primers were used to build TCR beta libraries. MiXCR, applied by TCRdb to the multiplex PCR reads, yields one record per CDR3 protein. The sample shows approximately 350,000 distinct CDR3 sequences, about a sixth of them seen only once. Time point noted: newly diagnosed GD, antithyroid drugs for less than 3 months. PBMC RNA served as the TCR library source. The sample was also linked to a second study, of T cells in Graves' hyperthyroidism and ophthalmopathy.

The source material was peripheral blood mononuclear cells (PBMCs), sampled at new diagnosis, from a patient treated with antithyroid drugs. All receptors derive from a woman aged 18-29 years with Graves disease.

This clonotype was observed at least ten times. The J gene is TRBJ2-3, the V gene TRBV24-1; TRBD1 matches at 10 bases. Germline CDR1 and CDR2: KGHDR and SFDVKD. The CDR3 extends over 14 amino acids. V dropped 6 bases and J dropped 4; count of bases not matched to a gene: 3. The CDR3 nucleotides are TGTGCCACCAGTATTGGACAGGGGGCAGATACGCAGTATTTT. Its translation: CATSIGQGADTQYF.

This clonotype was seen at least ten times. The CDR3, as DNA: TGCGCCAGCAGCTTGGACCCTCTTCTAGCGGGAGGAGGAGATACGCAGTATTTT. As protein: CASSLDPLLAGGGDTQYF. The chain joins TRBV5-1 to TRBJ2-3, with TRBD2 matching over 11 bases. This CDR3 contains 18 residues. Germline V gene data show CDR1 as SGHRS and CDR2 as YFSETQ. The V segment lost 0 bases and the J segment 5 bases; nucleotides outside the gene matches: 11.

As regards this clonotype: Because it lacks the conserved phenylalanine or tryptophan at the end, this CDR3 is likely a read error. The V call is TRBV28, the J call TRBJ1-1; D is possibly TRBD1 (5 bases). V lost 10 bases to trimming and J lost 2 bases, with 23 bases between them. In germline, CDR1 is MDHEN, CDR2 SYDVKM. This CDR3 is 16 amino acids long. The DNA for the CDR3 is TGTGCCATCCACGACCTTACGACAGCCCCAAACACTGAAGCTTTCCTT. Encoded protein: CAIHDLTTAPNTEAFL.

The chain couples TRBV5-4 to TRBJ1-2; D perhaps matches TRBD1 (6 bases). Trimming left V 8 bases short and J 13 bases short, with 21 bases between. This CDR3 is built from 12 residues. Germline V gives CDR1 SGHNT, CDR2 YYREEE (reference sequence). The CDR3 bases are TGTGCCAGTAGATTGGGGGCCAGCAGCTCCACCTTC. Translated: CASRLGASSSTF. Looking up the rest from reference TRBV5-4 and TRBJ1-2 gives the full variable domain: ETGVTQSPTHLIKTRGQQVTLRCSSQSGHNTVSWYQQALGQGPQFIFQYYREEENGRGNFPPRFSGLQFPNYSSELNVNALELDDSALYLCASRLGASSSTFGSGTRLTVV.

The sample holds many counts of this clonotype. The genes are TRBV18 and TRBJ2-1, with 7 bases fitting TRBD2. CDR3 length: 15 residues. Germline V gene sequence: CDR1 KGHSH, CDR2 LQKENI. After removal of 8 bases from V and 9 bases from J, the junction contained 16 bases not matched to a gene. The DNA of the CDR3 is TGTGCCAGCGCCGCCCGGGCGGGAGAAGTAGGTGAGCAGTTCTTC. It translates to CASAARAGEVGEQFF.

At least ten counts were recorded for this clonotype. The chain links TRBV2 to TRBJ2-5; unclear D gene. CDR3 size: 11 residues. CDR1 is SNHLY and CDR2 is FYNNEI in the germline V gene. V dropped 7 bases and J dropped 4 bases, with 7 bases sitting between them. The CDR3 DNA reads as TGTGCCAGCACCATGGGAGAGACCCAGTACTTC. This sequence encodes CASTMGETQYF.

This clonotype was counted many times. An end of the junction does not agree with germline; a read error may underlie this. The chain uses TRBV14 and TRBJ1-4, with D unresolved. The V gene's germline CDR1 is SGHDN and CDR2 FVKESK. This CDR3 is 12 amino acids long. CDR3 loop: CASSQPNEKLFF. CDR3 in DNA: TGCGCCAGCAGCCAACCAAATGAAAAACTGTTTTTT.

Of note for this clonotype: A read error may be the cause here, since a much bigger clone is one base away. The chain is built from TRBV24-1 and TRBJ2-5; a possible D gene is TRBD2 (6 bases). V was pared by 0 bases and J by 4 bases, with 11 bases between. Per germline, CDR1 KGHDR and CDR2 SFDVKD. This CDR3 has 15 amino acids. CDR3 DNA: TGTGCCACCAGTGATTTGTGGGACTCTCGAGAGACCCAGTACTTC. The encoded protein is CATSDLWDSRETQYF.

There are a few counts of this clonotype. This rearrangement joins TRBV6-2 or TRBV6-3 to TRBJ1-1, with no clear D. The CDR3 totals 10 residues. CDR1 MNHEY and CDR2 SVGEGT come from the germline V gene. With 8 bases removed from V and 7 bases from J, the gap between germline ends came to 8 bases. CDR3 sequence: CASGQIEAFF. CDR3 bases: TGTGCCAGCGGCCAGATTGAAGCTTTCTTT.

This clonotype was observed many times. The chain recombines TRBV11-2 with TRBJ2-7, with D possibly being TRBD1 (6 bases). The CDR3 is 17 residues long. Germline V gives CDR1 SGHAT, CDR2 FQNNGV. V lost 2 bases, J lost 4 bases, and 21 bases lay in between. The CDR3 protein is CASSLSTGPYGGYEQYF. CDR3 DNA: TGTGCCAGCAGCTTATCTACAGGGCCCTATGGTGGGTACGAGCAGTACTTC.

The gene calls are TRBV15 and TRBJ1-5; no definite D call. The CDR3 runs 13 residues. CDR1 and CDR2 from the germline V gene are LNHNV and YYDKDF (reference sequence). V shed 4 bases and J shed 5 bases, with 9 bases lying between them. As DNA, the CDR3 is TGTGCCACCAGCAAGTCCTGGGATCAGCCCCAGCATTTT. Residues: CATSKSWDQPQHF.

This clonotype came up a few times. V gene TRBV15 combines with J gene TRBJ2-3; TRBD1 matches at 8 bases. Germline V gives CDR1 LNHNV, CDR2 YYDKDF (reference sequence). V shed 6 bases, J shed 13 bases, and the junction held 18 bases outside the gene matches. This CDR3 is 15 amino acids long. CDR3 DNA: TGTGCCACCAGAGATCTCCAATCTCAGGGGGCGTTGGAGTATTTT. Its protein is CATRDLQSQGALEYF. Full variable domain (remainder filled in from reference TRBV15 and TRBJ2-3): DAMVIQNPRYQVTQFGKPVTLSCSQTLNHNVMYWYQQKSSQAPKLLFHYYDKDFNNEADTPDNFQSRRPNTSFCFLDIRSPGLGDTAMYLCATRDLQSQGALEYFGPGTRLTVL.

This clonotype turned up a few times. The chain links TRBV7-9 to TRBJ2-3, with 12 positions matching TRBD2. The CDR3 spans 16 residues. In germline, CDR1 is SEHNR, CDR2 FQNEAQ (reference sequence). After removal of 6 bases from V and 5 bases from J, the junction contained 9 bases not matched to a gene. The DNA of the CDR3 is TGTGCCAGCAGACCGCTAGCGGGGGGGCCCCAAGATACGCAGTATTTT. Translation gives CASRPLAGGPQDTQYF.

This clonotype was detected only a few times. The rearrangement links TRBV2 to TRBJ2-4; 7 positions agree with TRBD2. The CDR3 is 15 amino acids. The junction had 9 bases not matched to a gene; V was cut back by 6 bases and J by 4 bases. Germline assignment: CDR1 SNHLY and CDR2 FYNNEI. CDR3 residues: CASREGTITKNIQYF. The CDR3 DNA reads as TGTGCCAGCAGGGAGGGGACTATCACAAAAAACATTCAGTACTTC.

This clonotype was found a few times. The chain carries TRBV5-5 and TRBJ2-7, with a tentative D call TRBD1 (5 bases). The V end lost 0 bases, the J end lost 2 bases, and 12 bases lay between the germline ends. CDR3 length equals 15 residues. Germline V lookup: CDR1 SGHKS, CDR2 YYEKEE (reference sequence). The CDR3 is CASSLETDLTYEQYF. As DNA, the CDR3 is TGTGCCAGCAGCTTGGAGACAGACCTTACCTACGAGCAGTACTTC.

This clonotype was picked up many times. This sequence joins TRBV28 and TRBJ2-5; TRBD2 matches 12 bases. CDR3 size: 15 residues. With V trimmed by 6 bases and J by 4 bases, 6 bases remained unmatched. Germline loops: CDR1 MDHEN, CDR2 SYDVKM. CDR3 nucleotides: TGTGCCAGCAGGGAGACTAGCGGGGGTGGAGAGACCCAGTACTTC. Protein product: CASRETSGGGETQYF.

This clonotype was picked up many times. The J gene is TRBJ1-1, the V gene TRBV18; the D is unclear. The CDR3 sequence is 16 residues long. Germline CDR1 reads KGHSH; CDR2 reads LQKENI. The V gene lost 6 bases and the J gene lost 1 base, with 18 bases spanning the gap. The CDR3 nucleotides read TGTGCCAGCTCGCCAGCCGGTTTTGTTAAGAACACTGAAGCTTTCTTT. Amino acids: CASSPAGFVKNTEAFF.

This clonotype showed up many times. The CDR3 is CASSLITGIETQYF. The CDR3 coding sequence is TGTGCCAGCAGCTTAATCACAGGGATAGAGACCCAGTACTTC. This chain uses TRBV7-9 with TRBJ2-5; maybe TRBD1 (6 bases). This CDR3 has 14 residues. Germline V lookup: CDR1 SEHNR, CDR2 FQNEAQ (reference sequence). V was clipped by 2 bases and J by 4 bases, with 11 bases between them.

Remarks on this clonotype: This could be a read error, since a much larger clone is one nucleotide away. Here the CDR3 reads CASSVAVQETRYF. In DNA form, the CDR3 reads TGTGCCAGCAGTGTAGCGGTACAAGAGACCCGGTACTTC. The rearrangement joins TRBV2 to TRBJ2-5, with D possibly matching TRBD2 (6 bases). The CDR3 spans 13 residues. CDR1 and CDR2 from the germline V gene are SNHLY and FYNNEI.

For this clonotype: A single base separates this from a much larger clone, so it may be a read error. J is TRBJ2-1 and V is TRBV27; D remains unclear. Germline V gene data show CDR1 as MNHEY and CDR2 as SMNVEV (reference sequence). This CDR3 has 15 residues. The CDR3 sequence: CASILGSSSYNEQFF. In DNA, the CDR3 is TGTGCCAGCATTTTAGGCTCCAGCTCCTACAATGAGCAGTTCTTC.